This T cell receptor (beta chain) is drawn from a study of regulatory T cells in long-lasting Graves disease. Time point denoted: newly diagnosed GD, antithyroid drugs for less than 3 months. The TCR library was made from RNA that had been extracted from PBMCs in TRIzol. Clinicians diagnosed Graves' disease using American Thyroid Association guidelines. Relying on iRepertoire HTBI primers and Arm-PCR of CDR3 regions, the team built TCR beta libraries. Using its own MiXCR run on the multiplex PCR reads, TCRdb lists one record per CDR3 protein. There are a few hundred thousand distinct CDR3 sequences in the sample; roughly a sixth occur only once, and roughly 29% lies in the top ten. This clonotype was found many times. What it recognizes is unknown. With V trimmed by 6 bases and J by 1 base, 7 bases remained unmatched. Germline CDR1 and CDR2: MNHEY and SVGEGT. The CDR3 spans 15 residues. Study findings and constraints: Favored usage of TRBV28, TRBJ1-2 and TRBJ2-5 was recorded in persistent disease.

The sample was also reused in another study, on T cells in Graves' hyperthyroidism and ophthalmopathy. As that report states: Patients were excluded because of uncontrolled infection, other autoimmune disease, pregnancy or lactation.

V usage is TRBV6-2 or TRBV6-3 and J usage is TRBJ2-7; 9 bases fit TRBD1. The TCR comes from a man aged 35 to 55 with Graves disease. The sequences come from peripheral blood mononuclear cells (PBMCs), collected at new diagnosis, from a patient treated with antithyroid drugs. CDR3 DNA: TGTGCCAGCAGGGTAACCGGGACAGGGTCCTACGAGCAGTACTTC. Translated, it gives CASRVTGTGSYEQYF.